One TCR beta chain is described in this entry. No antigen is known for it. This CDR3 region has 11 residues. V gave up 2 bases and J gave up 3 bases, with 2 bases separating them. The V gene's germline CDR1 is MNHNS and CDR2 SASEGT. This sample is drawn from a study of Tregs in tolerant kidney transplant recipients. General study points: Biological reproducibility was not directly addressed in this study. Findings come from small patient numbers and require larger validation. Tregs expanded with activated donor B cells seemed most donor-specific.

Unstimulated Tregs (CD4+CD25+CD127-) and CD4+CD25- non-Tregs were sorted from PBMCs. Sequencing was performed with immunoSEQ multiplex PCR; in TCRdb, only in-frame clones are kept and a portion is missing. The sample has 110,000 or so clones, 92% seen once. The sequenced sample consisted of CD4+ T cells from blood. The TCR originated in a human donor in good health. The chain combines TRBV6-1 with TRBJ2-7, with no clear D. CDR3 protein: CASSEFYEQYF. CDR3 nucleotide sequence: TGTGCCAGCAGTGAATTCTACGAGCAGTACTTC.